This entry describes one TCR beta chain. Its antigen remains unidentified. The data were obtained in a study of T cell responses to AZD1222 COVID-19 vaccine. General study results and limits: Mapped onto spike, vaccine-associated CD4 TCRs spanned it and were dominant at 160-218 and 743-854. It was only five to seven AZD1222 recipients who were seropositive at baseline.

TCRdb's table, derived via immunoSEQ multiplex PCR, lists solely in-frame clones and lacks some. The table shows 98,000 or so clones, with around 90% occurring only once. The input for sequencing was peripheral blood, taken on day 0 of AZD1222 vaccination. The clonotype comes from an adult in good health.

CDR3 bases: TGTGCCAGCAGCGTAGAAGGGCTACACGTCTCTGGAAACACCATATATTTT. Amino acids: CASSVEGLHVSGNTIYF. The chain links TRBV9 to TRBJ1-3; no reliable D call. V lost 0 bases and J lost 0, with 13 bases in between. Looked up from germline, CDR1 is SGDLS and CDR2 is YYNGEE. The CDR3 has 17 amino acids. Variable domain in full (rest from reference TRBV9 and TRBJ1-3): DSGVTQTPKHLITATGQRVTLRCSPRSGDLSVYWYQQSLDQGLQFLIQYYNGEERAKGNILERFSAQQFPDLHSELNLSSLELGDSALYFCASSVEGLHVSGNTIYFGEGSWLTVV.